Listed below are T cell receptor beta chains from one sample, sequenced in a study of T-cell memory formation after mild COVID-19. TCRdb processed the 5' RACE reads anew with MiXCR; each CDR3 protein has one entry. The sample shows more than 350,000 distinct CDR3 sequences, 15% to 20% of them seen only once. Sequences were obtained from PBMCs or a T cell subset sorted from them (not recorded which). The source is a man younger than 30 who had mild COVID-19 (a few samples of this study predate the infection). Cell type and time point are not known. The CDR3 runs from the conserved cysteine through the conserved F or W. Each record gives: J gene, clone size, V gene, D gene, CDR3 protein, CDR3 DNA. The D gene is left open where the match is weak. Part of the rows lack a size; the others show once, few, many or a class for expanded clones.

J: TRBJ2-4
size: few
V: TRBV6-1
D: NA
CDR3: CASSNLGYLAKNIQYF
DNA: TGTGCCAGCTCCAACCTGGGGTACCTAGCCAAAAACATTCAGTACTTC

J: TRBJ2-7
size: NA
V: TRBV6-5
D: NA
CDR3: CASSYSRWKAYEQYF
DNA: TGTGCCAGCAGTTACTCGCGATGGAAAGCCTACGAGCAGTACTTC

J: TRBJ2-5
size: few
V: TRBV29-1
D: NA
CDR3: CSVASHLRPGETQYF
DNA: TGCAGCGTTGCTTCACACCTCAGACCAGGGGAGACCCAGTACTTC

J: TRBJ2-3
size: NA
V: TRBV4-2
D: NA
CDR3: CASSQVGGANADTQYF
DNA: TGTGCCAGCAGCCAAGTTGGCGGAGCTAACGCAGATACGCAGTATTTT

J: TRBJ1-5
size: many
V: TRBV4-3
D: NA
CDR3: CASSHGENQPQHF
DNA: TGCGCCAGCAGCCACGGAGAGAATCAGCCCCAGCATTTT

J: TRBJ2-3
size: few
V: TRBV7-2
D: NA
CDR3: CASSFGPSSYTDTQYF
DNA: TGTGCCAGCAGTTTCGGCCCTTCTAGTTATACAGATACGCAGTATTTT

J: TRBJ2-5
size: NA
V: TRBV7-2
D: TRBD1
CDR3: CASSSDRVWYQETQYF
DNA: TGTGCCAGCAGCTCAGACAGGGTGTGGTACCAAGAGACCCAGTACTTC

J: TRBJ2-4
size: many
V: TRBV4-1
D: NA
CDR3: CASSQDPQGEENIQYF
DNA: TGCGCCAGCAGCCAAGATCCGCAGGGAGAGGAAAACATTCAGTACTTC

J: TRBJ2-1
size: many
V: TRBV10-3
D: TRBD2
CDR3: CAISLGGTSGGAGEQFF
DNA: TGTGCCATCAGTTTAGGAGGGACTAGCGGGGGGGCTGGTGAGCAGTTCTTC

J: TRBJ1-4
size: NA
V: TRBV12-3/TRBV12-4
D: NA
CDR3: CASSFGGNNEKLFF
DNA: TGTGCCAGCAGTTTTGGCGGAAATAATGAAAAACTGTTTTTT

J: TRBJ1-1
size: few
V: TRBV20-1
D: TRBD1
CDR3: CSARGQYTEAFF
DNA: TGCAGTGCTAGGGGACAGTACACTGAAGCTTTCTTT

J: TRBJ1-2
size: NA
V: TRBV12-3/TRBV12-4
D: NA
CDR3: CASRAGGSYYGYTF
DNA: TGTGCCAGCAGGGCAGGCGGATCTTACTATGGCTACACCTTC

J: TRBJ2-5
size: NA
V: TRBV7-9
D: NA
CDR3: CASTPWAEQETQYF
DNA: TGTGCCAGCACCCCTTGGGCGGAGCAAGAGACCCAGTACTTC

J: TRBJ1-2
size: few
V: TRBV7-2
D: NA
CDR3: CASSLEYGNYGYTF
DNA: TGTGCCAGCAGCTTAGAATACGGGAACTATGGCTACACCTTC

J: TRBJ2-5
size: few
V: TRBV18
D: TRBD2
CDR3: CASSPFASGLQETQYF
DNA: TGTGCCAGCTCACCATTTGCTAGCGGACTCCAAGAGACCCAGTACTTC

J: TRBJ2-2
size: NA
V: TRBV7-6
D: TRBD1
CDR3: CASSLRDRDRLLNTGELFF
DNA: TGTGCCAGCAGCCTTCGGGATAGGGACAGACTATTGAACACCGGGGAGCTGTTTTTT

J: TRBJ1-5
size: NA
V: TRBV6-2/TRBV6-3
D: NA
CDR3: CASSAEYSNQPQHF
DNA: TGTGCCAGCAGTGCTGAGTATAGCAATCAGCCCCAGCATTTT

J: TRBJ2-2
size: many
V: TRBV5-1
D: NA
CDR3: CASSYRTSLNTGELFF
DNA: TGCGCCAGCAGCTACCGGACCAGCCTGAACACCGGGGAGCTGTTTTTT

J: TRBJ2-3
size: few
V: TRBV7-8
D: TRBD2
CDR3: CASTLPGAGASRSTDTQYF
DNA: TGTGCCAGCACCCTTCCGGGAGCGGGGGCGTCCAGGAGCACAGATACGCAGTATTTT

J: TRBJ1-5
size: NA
V: TRBV5-1
D: NA
CDR3: CASSLSGNPLQPQHF
DNA: TGCGCCAGCAGCTTGTCAGGGAACCCACTCCAGCCCCAGCATTTT

J: TRBJ1-2
size: NA
V: TRBV29-1
D: NA
CDR3: CSVEGGAQSGYTF
DNA: TGCAGCGTTGAAGGGGGAGCCCAGAGTGGCTACACCTTC

J: TRBJ2-5
size: few
V: TRBV12-3/TRBV12-4
D: TRBD1
CDR3: CASRLTGQETQYF
DNA: TGTGCCAGCAGACTGACAGGGCAAGAGACCCAGTACTTC

J: TRBJ2-7
size: NA
V: TRBV4-3
D: TRBD1
CDR3: CASSQDRGQYEQYF
DNA: TGCGCCAGCAGCCAAGACAGGGGGCAGTACGAGCAGTACTTC

J: TRBJ1-1
size: once
V: TRBV29-1
D: NA
CDR3: CSVDSMPGEAFF
DNA: TGCAGCGTTGATTCAATGCCGGGCGAAGCTTTCTTT

J: TRBJ2-1
size: few
V: TRBV7-3
D: NA
CDR3: CASSPRSEGYNEQFF
DNA: TGTGCCAGCAGCCCCAGAAGCGAAGGTTACAATGAGCAGTTCTTC

J: TRBJ2-3
size: NA
V: TRBV29-1
D: NA
CDR3: CSVALSSRGDTQYF
DNA: TGCAGCGTTGCCCTAAGTTCGAGGGGAGATACGCAGTATTTT

J: TRBJ2-2
size: many
V: TRBV4-2
D: TRBD1
CDR3: CASSRQGAQLGNTGELFF
DNA: TGTGCCAGCAGTAGACAGGGGGCTCAGTTGGGAAACACCGGGGAGCTGTTTTTT

J: TRBJ2-7
size: few
V: TRBV6-1
D: NA
CDR3: CASSESWSPYEQYF
DNA: TGTGCCAGCAGTGAAAGTTGGTCCCCGTACGAGCAGTACTTC

J: TRBJ2-2
size: NA
V: TRBV18
D: NA
CDR3: CASSPTLTGELFF
DNA: TGTGCCAGCTCACCGACCCTCACCGGGGAGCTGTTTTTT

J: TRBJ1-6
size: NA
V: TRBV7-9
D: TRBD1
CDR3: CASSVTDRANSPLHF
DNA: TGTGCCAGCAGTGTAACCGACAGGGCGAATTCACCCCTCCACTTT

J: TRBJ2-1
size: few
V: TRBV7-9
D: NA
CDR3: CASSRSWDPANEQFF
DNA: TGTGCCAGCAGCCGTAGTTGGGACCCAGCCAATGAGCAGTTCTTC

J: TRBJ2-2
size: few
V: TRBV20-1
D: NA
CDR3: CSARRQNTGELFF
DNA: TGCAGTGCTAGACGGCAGAACACCGGGGAGCTGTTTTTT

J: TRBJ2-7
size: NA
V: TRBV6-5
D: TRBD2
CDR3: CASSRAGTSGYEQYF
DNA: TGTGCCAGCAGCAGAGCCGGGACTAGCGGCTACGAGCAGTACTTC

J: TRBJ2-1
size: once
V: TRBV5-5
D: NA
CDR3: CASSWPSSYNEQFF
DNA: TGTGCCAGCAGCTGGCCGAGCTCCTACAATGAGCAGTTCTTC

J: TRBJ2-2
size: NA
V: TRBV3-1
D: TRBD1
CDR3: CASSQAWDRNTGELFF
DNA: TGTGCCAGCAGCCAAGCATGGGACAGAAACACCGGGGAGCTGTTTTTT

J: TRBJ1-1
size: NA
V: TRBV6-5
D: NA
CDR3: CASSYSFGVGAFF
DNA: TGTGCCAGCAGTTACTCATTTGGGGTAGGGGCTTTCTTT

J: TRBJ1-1
size: few
V: TRBV11-2
D: NA
CDR3: CASRHWAGRGTEAFF
DNA: TGTGCCAGCAGGCACTGGGCAGGGCGGGGCACTGAAGCTTTCTTT

J: TRBJ2-2
size: few
V: TRBV4-3
D: TRBD1
CDR3: CASSQGPLTGELTGELFF
DNA: TGCGCCAGCAGCCAAGGCCCCCTGACAGGGGAGCTTACCGGGGAGCTGTTTTTT

J: TRBJ1-6
size: NA
V: TRBV6-6
D: NA
CDR3: CASSYRAPLNNSPLHF
DNA: TGTGCCAGCAGTTACAGGGCTCCCTTAAATAATTCACCCCTCCACTTT

J: TRBJ2-5
size: few
V: TRBV7-2
D: NA
CDR3: CASTLGTGKQETQYF
DNA: TGTGCCAGCACCCTCGGGACGGGGAAACAAGAGACCCAGTACTTC

J: TRBJ2-2
size: few
V: TRBV7-9
D: TRBD1
CDR3: CASSRPDRSVAGELFF
DNA: TGTGCCAGCAGCCGACCGGACAGGTCGGTTGCCGGGGAGCTGTTTTTT

J: TRBJ1-2
size: few
V: TRBV27
D: TRBD1
CDR3: CASRDGQGRGYTF
DNA: TGTGCCAGCAGGGATGGACAGGGGCGAGGCTACACCTTC

J: TRBJ1-5
size: NA
V: TRBV2
D: NA
CDR3: CASSDGSGSNQPQHF
DNA: TGTGCCAGCAGTGATGGTTCAGGGAGCAATCAGCCCCAGCATTTT

J: TRBJ2-5
size: many
V: TRBV12-3/TRBV12-4
D: NA
CDR3: CASSLVVPYQETQYF
DNA: TGTGCCAGCAGTTTAGTGGTCCCGTACCAAGAGACCCAGTACTTC

J: TRBJ2-1
size: NA
V: TRBV7-2
D: NA
CDR3: CASSSEGSYNTYNEQFF
DNA: TGTGCCAGCAGCTCAGAGGGAAGCTACAACACCTACAATGAGCAGTTCTTC

J: TRBJ2-1
size: NA
V: TRBV20-1
D: TRBD1
CDR3: CSAPGTETTMTQFF
DNA: TGCAGTGCTCCCGGGACAGAGACTACAATGACGCAGTTCTTC

J: TRBJ2-7
size: few
V: TRBV20-1
D: NA
CDR3: CSARDGRGAYEQYF
DNA: TGCAGTGCTAGAGATGGTCGGGGAGCCTACGAGCAGTACTTC

J: TRBJ2-2
size: many
V: TRBV3-1
D: NA
CDR3: CASSQHTGELFF
DNA: TGTGCCAGCAGCCAACACACCGGGGAGCTGTTTTTT

J: TRBJ2-7
size: few
V: TRBV4-2
D: NA
CDR3: CASSQVLMAARTYYEQYF
DNA: TGTGCCAGCAGCCAAGTTTTAATGGCGGCACGGACTTACTACGAGCAGTACTTC

J: TRBJ2-1
size: NA
V: TRBV12-3/TRBV12-4
D: NA
CDR3: CASSSMGDKLSSYNEQFF
DNA: TGTGCCAGCAGTTCAATGGGAGACAAGCTGAGCTCCTACAATGAGCAGTTCTTC

J: TRBJ2-2
size: NA
V: TRBV6-5
D: NA
CDR3: CASSRLGGNTGELFF
DNA: TGTGCCAGCAGCCGATTAGGCGGGAACACCGGGGAGCTGTTTTTT

J: TRBJ2-3
size: NA
V: TRBV30
D: TRBD2
CDR3: CAWSVGSGGRDTQYF
DNA: TGTGCCTGGAGTGTGGGAAGCGGGGGTCGAGATACGCAGTATTTT

J: TRBJ1-5
size: many
V: TRBV10-3
D: TRBD1
CDR3: CAISGQGSNQPQHF
DNA: TGTGCCATCAGTGGACAGGGGAGCAATCAGCCCCAGCATTTT

J: TRBJ2-6
size: NA
V: TRBV20-1
D: NA
CDR3: CSARRGFSSSSGANVLTF
DNA: TGCAGTGCTAGAAGAGGGTTTTCAAGCAGCTCTGGGGCCAACGTCCTGACTTTC

J: TRBJ2-7
size: few
V: TRBV9
D: NA
CDR3: CASSVAHLSSYEQYF
DNA: TGTGCCAGCAGCGTAGCACACCTAAGCTCCTACGAGCAGTACTTC